Listed here are 19 T cell receptor beta chains from one sample, sequenced in a study of blood T cell repertoires in COVID-19. Data came from immunoSEQ multiplex PCR; TCRdb stores just in-frame clones and leaves some out. The sample records more than 95,000 clones, 88% being singletons. Sample: peripheral blood. The origin of the receptors is a man over 45 with acute or convalescent COVID-19.

This chain connects TRBV12-3 or TRBV12-4 to TRBJ2-1; TRBD2 matches at 8 bases. CDR3 size: 13 residues. The ends lost 10 bases at V and 4 bases at J; junction bases unmatched: 6. In nucleotides, the CDR3 is TGTGCCACCGGGAGGGGGTCTTACAATGAGCAGTTCTTC. This encodes CATGRGSYNEQFF.

The gene calls are TRBV3-1 (or the pseudogene TRBV3-2) and TRBJ2-1; 9 nucleotides align to TRBD2. Germline lookup yields CDR1 LGHDT and CDR2 YNNKEL (reference sequence). The CDR3 is 16 amino acids. V gave up 0 bases and J gave up 3 bases; unmatched junction bases: 3. The DNA for the CDR3 is TGTGCCAGCAGCCAAGAACCACTAGCGGGCTACAATGAGCAGTTCTTC. As protein: CASSQEPLAGYNEQFF.

This clone was found once. The chain combines TRBV5-8 with TRBJ2-3; possibly TRBD2 for D (5 bases). The CDR3 is made up of 15 amino acids. With 7 bases removed from V and 4 bases from J, the gap between germline ends came to 19 bases. From germline, CDR1 is SGHTS and CDR2 YDEGEE. CDR3 sequence reads: CASPDLPGSPDTQYF. The DNA of the CDR3 is TGTGCCAGCCCAGACCTGCCGGGAAGCCCAGATACGCAGTATTTT.

The V and J genes are TRBV6-5 and TRBJ1-1; D is ambiguous. CDR3 length: 13 residues. Germline V CDR1 and CDR2: MNHEY, SVGAGI. V was shortened by 4 bases and J by 1 base, with 7 bases between the two germline ends. CDR3 DNA sequence: TGTGCCAGCAGTTTGGAGAGGAACACTGAAGCTTTCTTT. Protein sequence: CASSLERNTEAFF.

The genes are TRBV29-1 and TRBJ2-2; 9 nucleotides line up with TRBD1. V dropped 6 bases and J dropped 6; count of bases not matched to a gene: 2. The germline V gene has CDR1 SQVTM and CDR2 ANQGSEA. The CDR3 covers 12 residues. CDR3 amino acids: CSVGTGSGELFF. As DNA, the CDR3 is TGCAGCGTGGGGACAGGGTCCGGGGAGCTGTTTTTT.

V is TRBV11-3 and J is TRBJ2-3; tentatively, D is TRBD2 (6 bases). Trimming removed 4 bases at V and 5 bases at J, with 19 bases between. This CDR3 spans 16 amino acids. Germline V gene lookup returns CDR1 SGHNT and CDR2 YENEEA. CDR3 region: CASSWVPRRGGDTQYF. In nucleotides, the CDR3 is TGTGCCAGCAGCTGGGTCCCAAGGCGGGGCGGAGATACGCAGTATTTT.

This chain joins TRBV25-1 and TRBJ1-2; 7 nucleotides agree with TRBD1. V dropped 4 bases and J dropped 3; count of bases not matched to a gene: 2. This CDR3 region has 13 residues. Germline loops: CDR1 MGHDK, CDR2 SYGVNS. Written as DNA, the CDR3 is TGTGCCAGCAGTGTCGACAGGGACTATGGCTACACCTTC. As protein: CASSVDRDYGYTF.

The genes are TRBV5-5 and TRBJ2-7; the match to TRBD2 covers 12 bases. V lost 5 bases, J lost 3 bases, and 6 bases stayed unmatched. Germline V lookup: CDR1 SGHKS, CDR2 YYEKEE (reference sequence). This CDR3 has 15 amino acids. In DNA, the CDR3 is TGTGCCAGCAGATTGACTAGCGGGAGAAGCTACGAGCAGTACTTC. Protein product: CASRLTSGRSYEQYF.

V usage is TRBV27 and J usage is TRBJ1-6; 7 nucleotides align to TRBD1. Germline CDR1 and CDR2: MNHEY and SMNVEV (reference sequence). The CDR3 is 14 amino acids. V shed 6 bases and J 7 bases; nucleotides not matched to a gene: 6. The chain's CDR3 is CASRKQGNNSPLHF. CDR3 DNA: TGTGCCAGCAGGAAACAGGGGAACAATTCACCCCTCCACTTT.

The chain combines TRBV7-2 with TRBJ2-3; tentative D call: TRBD1 (5 bases). The V and J ends lost 3 bases and 0 bases respectively, with 16 bases between them. CDR1 is SGHTA, CDR2 FQGNSA, per germline. The CDR3 sequence is 17 residues long. Here the CDR3 DNA reads TGTGCCAGCAGCTTGGATCTTAGGGGTACTAGCACAGATACGCAGTATTTT. Protein product: CASSLDLRGTSTDTQYF.

The CDR3 sequence: CASSLAGAQGPQHF. CDR3 bases: TGTGCCAGCAGCTTGGCAGGGGCTCAGGGGCCCCAGCATTTT. The J gene is TRBJ1-5, the V gene TRBV5-6, with TRBD1 as a possible D gene (6 bases). The CDR3 runs to 14 residues. Trimming removed 0 bases from V and 9 bases from J, with 13 bases in between. Germline V lookup: CDR1 SGHDT, CDR2 YYEEEE.

The chain has TRBV5-1 and TRBJ2-7; 7 nucleotides line up with TRBD1. Germline CDR1 is SGHRS and CDR2 is YFSETQ. The J segment lost 7 bases and the V segment lost 4 bases, leaving 20 bases of the junction unmatched. The CDR3 extends over 17 amino acids. CDR3 DNA: TGCGCCAGCAGCCAGATTCGACCGGGACAGTCCCCGGGGGAGCAGTACTTC. Its protein product is CASSQIRPGQSPGEQYF.

This chain links TRBV7-9 with TRBJ1-1; TRBD1 matches 9 bases. Trimming took 5 bases from V and 0 from J; bases not matched to a gene: 7. The CDR3 is made up of 16 amino acids. The germline CDR1 and CDR2 sequences are SEHNR and FQNEAQ (reference sequence). The DNA of the CDR3 is TGTGCCAGCAGCAGAAGGACAGGGGCCATGAACACTGAAGCTTTCTTT. Protein sequence: CASSRRTGAMNTEAFF.

The gene calls are TRBV7-9 and TRBJ2-3; 7 bases map to TRBD2. The CDR3 is 12 residues long. Germline CDR1 and CDR2: SEHNR and FQNEAQ (reference sequence). With V trimmed by 5 bases and J by 6 bases, 2 bases remained unmatched. This CDR3 is CASSPLADTQYF. The CDR3, as DNA: TGTGCCAGCAGCCCACTAGCGGATACGCAGTATTTT.

The J gene is TRBJ2-7, the V gene TRBV6-5; 9 nucleotides agree with TRBD2. V was pared by 5 bases and J by 5 bases, with 7 bases of the junction left unmatched. The CDR3 contains 14 residues. The V gene's germline CDR1 is MNHEY and CDR2 SVGAGI. The CDR3 here is CASSPSGKKNEQYF. CDR3 in DNA: TGTGCCAGCAGTCCTAGCGGGAAAAAGAACGAGCAGTACTTC.

The rearrangement uses TRBV19 and TRBJ1-1, with D possibly TRBD1 on 6 matching bases. Germline lookup yields CDR1 LNHDA and CDR2 SQIVND (reference sequence). There are 14 residues in the CDR3. V was clipped by 7 bases and J by 1 base, with 13 bases between them. CDR3 region: CASISPGQNTEAFF. The CDR3 DNA is TGTGCCAGTATTTCCCCGGGACAGAACACTGAAGCTTTCTTT.

The genes are TRBV12-2 and TRBJ1-3. TRBV12-2 is deemed a pseudogene. CDR3 size: 16 residues. This CDR3 is CASRLERPSSGNTIYF. CDR3 bases: TGTGCAAGTCGCTTAGAGAGGCCGAGCTCTGGAAACACCATATATTTT.

The chain carries TRBV6-6 and TRBJ2-5; D remains unclear. Germline values: CDR1 MNHNY, CDR2 SVGAGI (reference sequence). The CDR3 contains 11 residues. V lost 6 bases and J 2 bases, leaving 4 bases between the germline ends. The CDR3 sequence: CASSLQETQYF. CDR3 nucleotides: TGTGCCAGCAGCCTACAAGAGACCCAGTACTTC.

This chain connects TRBV4-1 to TRBJ1-2; no clear D. Germline values: CDR1 MGHRA, CDR2 YSYEKL. CDR3 length: 13 residues. Deletions cut 1 base from V and 9 bases from J, with 12 bases between. The CDR3 loop reads CASSQGPASRYTF. The CDR3 DNA reads as TGCGCCAGCAGCCAAGGGCCAGCGAGTCGCTACACCTTC.